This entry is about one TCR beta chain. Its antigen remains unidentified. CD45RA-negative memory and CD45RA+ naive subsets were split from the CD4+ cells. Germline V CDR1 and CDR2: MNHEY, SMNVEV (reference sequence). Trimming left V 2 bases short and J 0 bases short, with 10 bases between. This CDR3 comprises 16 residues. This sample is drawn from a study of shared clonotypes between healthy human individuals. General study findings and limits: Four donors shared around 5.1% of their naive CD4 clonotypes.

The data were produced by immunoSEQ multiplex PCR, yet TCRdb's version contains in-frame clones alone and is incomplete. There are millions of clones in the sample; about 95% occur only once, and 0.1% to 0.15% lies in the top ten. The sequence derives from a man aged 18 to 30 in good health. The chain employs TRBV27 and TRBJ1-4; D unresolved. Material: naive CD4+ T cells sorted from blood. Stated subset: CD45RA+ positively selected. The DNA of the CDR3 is TGTGCCAGCAGTTTAGGGCACCCTACAACTAATGAAAAACTGTTTTTT. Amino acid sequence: CASSLGHPTTNEKLFF. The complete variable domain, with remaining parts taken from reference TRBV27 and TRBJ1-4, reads EAQVTQNPRYLITVTGKKLTVTCSQNMNHEYMSWYRQDPGLGLRQIYYSMNVEVTDKGDVPEGYKVSRKEKRNFPLILESPSPNQTSLYFCASSLGHPTTNEKLFFGSGTQLSVL.